A selection of T cell receptor beta chains follows, all from one sample in a study of pediatric ulcerative colitis. Profiled with immunoSEQ multiplex PCR; TCRdb holds only in-frame clones, not every one. The repertoire includes 40,000 to 60,000 clones, about four fifths of them detected once, and about 4% sits in the top ten. Material: gut tissue. These receptor sequences come from a girl under 18 with moderate ulcerative colitis. The CDR3 runs from the conserved cysteine through the conserved F or W. Each record gives: D gene, J gene, clone size, V gene, CDR3 protein, CDR3 DNA. The D gene is left open where the match is weak. The size of a clone is reported for some rows only, either as once, few or many, or as a class for expanded clones.

TRBD2 | TRBJ2-3 | few | TRBV7-8 | CASSPRLAGADTQYF | TGTGCCAGCAGCCCCCGACTAGCGGGAGCCGATACGCAGTATTTT
TRBD1 | TRBJ1-1 | NA | TRBV7-8 | CASSFRTGMSTEAFF | TGTGCCAGCAGCTTCCGGACAGGGATGTCGACTGAAGCTTTCTTT
TRBD1 | TRBJ2-7 | medium-sized | TRBV5-1 | CASSSTGGASYEQYF | TGCGCCAGCAGCAGTACAGGGGGCGCGTCCTACGAGCAGTACTTC
TRBD1 | TRBJ1-2 | few | TRBV7-6 | CASSSPTGMNYTF | TGTGCCAGCAGTTCCCCGACAGGGATGAACTACACCTTC
TRBD2 | TRBJ2-3 | NA | TRBV2 | CASSEVGSGGPQYF | TGTGCCAGCAGTGAAGTCGGTAGCGGGGGGCCGCAGTATTTT
NA | TRBJ2-7 | NA | TRBV7-2 | CASSLRPGSKTRTYEQYF | TGTGCCAGCAGCTTACGTCCCGGGAGTAAGACCCGGACCTACGAGCAGTACTTC
NA | TRBJ2-5 | NA | TRBV10-3 | CAIGWGETQYF | TGTGCCATCGGGTGGGGGGAGACCCAGTACTTC
NA | TRBJ2-1 | NA | TRBV19 | CASSIVRGAQFF | TGTGCCAGTAGTATCGTCCGCGGGGCGCAGTTCTTC
NA | TRBJ1-5 | NA | TRBV19 | CASSATGKSNQPQHF | TGTGCCAGTAGTGCTACAGGGAAAAGCAATCAGCCCCAGCATTTT
NA | TRBJ1-2 | NA | TRBV6-5 | CASSYLTGGGYTF | TGTGCCAGCAGTTACCTGACGGGGGGAGGCTACACCTTC
NA | TRBJ1-2 | NA | TRBV9 | CASSVGEDGYTF | TGTGCCAGCAGCGTAGGGGAGGACGGCTACACCTTC
NA | TRBJ2-1 | NA | TRBV5-4 | CASSLVQGLYNEQFF | TGTGCCAGCAGCTTGGTCCAGGGTCTCTACAATGAGCAGTTCTTC
TRBD2 | TRBJ2-7 | NA | TRBV27 | CASSFVSGSRSEQYF | TGTGCCAGCAGTTTCGTCAGCGGGAGTCGCAGCGAGCAGTACTTC
NA | TRBJ1-2 | NA | TRBV29-1 | CSVTETNYGYTF | TGCAGCGTTACAGAGACTAACTATGGCTACACCTTC
NA | TRBJ2-3 | NA | TRBV4-1 | CASSQDLLGDTQYF | TGCGCCAGCAGCCAAGATCTTCTGGGGGATACGCAGTATTTT
NA | TRBJ1-4 | NA | TRBV6-5 | CASGTLGEKLFF | TGTGCCAGCGGGACTCTGGGTGAAAAACTGTTTTTT
TRBD1 | TRBJ1-1 | NA | TRBV7-2 | CASRQNRGENTEAFF | TGTGCCAGCAGACAAAACAGGGGCGAGAACACTGAAGCTTTCTTT
NA | TRBJ1-2 | NA | TRBV18 | CASSHMTANYGYTF | TGTGCCAGCTCCCACATGACAGCTAACTATGGCTACACCTTC
NA | TRBJ2-6 | NA | TRBV25-1 | CASSYSSGANVLTF | TGTGCCAGCAGCTACAGCTCTGGGGCCAACGTCCTGACTTTC
TRBD1 | TRBJ1-5 | NA | TRBV27 | CASSLWGPWTGGNNQPQHF | TGTGCCAGCAGTTTATGGGGCCCCTGGACAGGCGGCAACAATCAGCCCCAGCATTTT
TRBD1 | TRBJ2-7 | NA | TRBV19 | CASSGPRTGFYEQYF | TGTGCCAGTAGTGGACCTCGGACAGGCTTCTACGAGCAGTACTTC
TRBD1 | TRBJ1-1 | NA | TRBV18 | CASSLTGTGEYTEAFF | TGTGCCAGCTCTTTGACCGGGACAGGGGAGTACACTGAAGCTTTCTTT
NA | TRBJ1-5 | once | TRBV28 | CASREGNQPQHF | TGTGCCAGCAGGGAGGGCAATCAGCCCCAGCATTTT
TRBD2 | TRBJ2-1 | NA | TRBV7-8 | CASSFLAGGRIANEQFF | TGTGCCAGCAGCTTTCTAGCGGGAGGGAGGATAGCAAATGAGCAGTTCTTC
NA | TRBJ1-3 | once | TRBV27 | CASSPGYSGNTIYF | TGTGCCAGCAGTCCCGGATACTCTGGAAACACCATATATTTT
NA | TRBJ1-1 | NA | TRBV30 | CACRTVSTEAFF | TGTGCCTGCAGGACAGTCTCCACTGAAGCTTTCTTT
NA | TRBJ1-1 | NA | TRBV19 | CASSIDRTGRTEAFF | TGTGCCAGTAGTATAGACCGCACGGGGAGGACTGAAGCTTTCTTT